The 25 T cell receptor beta chains listed next were all sequenced from one sample in a study of blood T cell repertoires in COVID-19. Using immunoSEQ multiplex PCR, the repertoire was profiled, and TCRdb retains in-frame clones only, with some absent. The sample holds around 52,000 clones; roughly 86% are singletons and the top ten take 8.2%. Sequenced input: peripheral blood. All receptors derive from a woman over 75 with acute or convalescent COVID-19.

The genes are TRBV7-2 and TRBJ1-2; 8 bases agree with TRBD1. Germline-derived CDR1 and CDR2 are SGHTA and FQGNSA. Unmatched junction bases numbered 7, after V lost 5 bases and J lost 2 bases. This CDR3 is built from 15 residues. As DNA, the CDR3 is TGTGCCAGCAGCCTAGGACAGGGACCGAACTATGGCTACACCTTC. Its translation: CASSLGQGPNYGYTF.

The rearrangement links TRBV11-2 to TRBJ1-1; D not resolved. The CDR3 is 12 amino acids. Germline loops: CDR1 SGHAT, CDR2 FQNNGV. The V and J ends lost 2 bases and 3 bases respectively, with 4 bases between them. The CDR3 loop is CASSLRYTEAFF. CDR3 DNA: TGTGCCAGCAGCTTACGGTACACTGAAGCTTTCTTT.

The chain combines TRBV27 with TRBJ2-6, with a possible D match to TRBD1 (5 bases). V was trimmed by 1 base and J by 2 bases, leaving 9 bases between them. CDR3 length: 16 residues. The germline V gene has CDR1 MNHEY and CDR2 SMNVEV (reference sequence). The CDR3 DNA follows: TGTGCCAGCAGTTTATTTGCAGGGACTGGGGCCAACGTCCTGACTTTC. Its translation: CASSLFAGTGANVLTF.

The rearrangement links TRBV27 to TRBJ2-1; TRBD1 matches at 10 bases. Per germline, CDR1 MNHEY and CDR2 SMNVEV (reference sequence). The CDR3 covers 17 residues. The J segment lost 7 bases and the V segment lost 4 bases, leaving 13 bases of the junction unmatched. The CDR3 bases are TGTGCCAGCAGTTCCTTATTTGGGACAGGGGATGAAAATGAGCAGTTCTTC. Protein sequence: CASSSLFGTGDENEQFF.

The chain recombines TRBV5-1 with TRBJ2-1; 12 bases align to TRBD2. CDR3 length: 15 amino acids. The germline CDR1 and CDR2 sequences are SGHRS and YFSETQ. V was pared by 7 bases and J by 9 bases, with 11 bases of the junction left unmatched. CDR3 nucleotides: TGCGCCAGCGGCGTCCCTAGCGGGAGGGCCTCTGAGCAGTTCTTC. This encodes CASGVPSGRASEQFF.

V and J are TRBV3-1 (or the pseudogene TRBV3-2) and TRBJ1-2; D may be TRBD1 (5 bases). There are 16 residues in the CDR3. The V gene's germline CDR1 is LGHDT and CDR2 YNNKEL (reference sequence). The V end was cut by 1 base, the J end by 4 bases, with 16 bases between. CDR3 in amino acids: CASSQGVAGYSYGYTF. The CDR3 DNA reads TGTGCCAGCAGCCAAGGAGTTGCAGGGTATAGCTATGGCTACACCTTC.

The chain combines TRBV5-6 with TRBJ2-5; 7 positions match TRBD2. Germline V gene sequence: CDR1 SGHDT, CDR2 YYEEEE. This CDR3 is built from 15 residues. Germline trimming cut 2 bases from V and 9 bases from J; bases unmatched to any gene: 13. The CDR3 protein is CASSFRTSGPMAQYF. CDR3 nucleotide sequence: TGTGCCAGCAGCTTCAGGACTAGTGGGCCGATGGCCCAGTACTTC. Together with reference TRBV5-6 and TRBJ2-5, the CDR3 gives the full variable domain: DAGVTQSPTHLIKTRGQQVTLRCSPKSGHDTVSWYQQALGQGPQFIFQYYEEEERQRGNFPDRFSGHQFPNYSSELNVNALLLGDSALYLCASSFRTSGPMAQYFGPGTRLLVL.

This clone is termed medium-sized (0.01 to 0.1%). This chain links TRBV27 with TRBJ1-1; maybe TRBD1 (6 bases). The V end lost 8 bases, the J end lost 8 bases, and 15 bases lay between the germline ends. The CDR3 is 12 amino acids. Germline V gene sequence: CDR1 MNHEY, CDR2 SMNVEV (reference sequence). CDR3 bases: TGTGCCAGCGGCTTGGGGGGGCGGGAAGCTTTCTTT. Its protein product is CASGLGGREAFF.

The V and J genes are TRBV5-1 and TRBJ1-6; tentatively, D is TRBD1 (5 bases). CDR1 SGHRS and CDR2 YFSETQ come from the germline V gene. Trimming stripped 3 bases from V and 0 bases from J, with 10 bases between. The CDR3 consists of 16 residues. The chain's CDR3 is CASSSGGFSYNSPLHF. The DNA for the CDR3 is TGCGCCAGCAGCTCGGGGGGATTCTCCTATAATTCACCCCTCCACTTT.

The chain is built from TRBV7-8 and TRBJ2-7, with 7 bases lining up with TRBD1. The CDR3 extends over 16 amino acids. Germline V gene sequence: CDR1 SGHVS, CDR2 FQNEAQ. J lost 0 bases, V lost 2 bases, and 7 bases had no gene match. The CDR3 DNA reads TGTGCCAGCAGCTTACGAACAGGGGCCGACTCCTACGAGCAGTACTTC. This sequence encodes CASSLRTGADSYEQYF.

This clone has just a few counts. V is TRBV6-5 and J is TRBJ2-3; perhaps TRBD1 as D (5 bases). The length of the CDR3 is 16 residues. Germline CDR1 is MNHEY and CDR2 is SVGAGI. V lost 1 base, J lost 2 bases, and 13 bases lay in between. CDR3 protein: CASSYFRGFDTDTQYF. CDR3 nucleotides: TGTGCCAGCAGTTACTTTAGGGGCTTTGACACAGATACGCAGTATTTT.

This clone was recorded once. The V gene is TRBV5-1, the J gene TRBJ2-7; 12 nucleotides agree with TRBD2. J was trimmed by 1 base and V by 4 bases; bases with no gene match: 3. CDR3 length: 15 residues. CDR1 and CDR2 (germline): SGHRS, YFSETQ. The DNA for the CDR3 is TGCGCCAGCAGCATAACTAGCGGGAGGTCCTACGAGCAGTACTTC. Translating gives CASSITSGRSYEQYF. The full variable domain, its missing parts supplied by reference TRBV5-1 and TRBJ2-7, is KAGVTQTPRYLIKTRGQQVTLSCSPISGHRSVSWYQQTPGQGLQFLFEYFSETQRNKGNFPGRFSGRQFSNSRSEMNVSTLELGDSALYLCASSITSGRSYEQYFGPGTRLTVT.

V and J are TRBV7-9 and TRBJ2-5, with a possible D match to TRBD1 (6 bases). The germline V and J ends were trimmed by 0 bases and 5 bases, with 10 bases remaining between them. Germline CDR1 is SEHNR and CDR2 is FQNEAQ (reference sequence). The CDR3 consists of 14 residues. Written as DNA, the CDR3 is TGTGCCAGCAGCTTAGCGGTAGGGGGTGAGACCCAGTACTTC. Translation gives CASSLAVGGETQYF.

CDR3 bases: TGTGCCAGCAGTTCGACGAGCGGGGGGGCTGAGACCCAGTACTTC. This gives the protein CASSSTSGGAETQYF. The J gene is TRBJ2-5, the V gene TRBV6-5, with 10 bases matching TRBD2. Looked up from germline, CDR1 is MNHEY and CDR2 is SVGAGI. The V and J ends lost 4 bases and 5 bases, in that order; junction bases with no gene match: 7. The CDR3 contains 15 residues.

The genes are TRBV28 and TRBJ2-1; D might be TRBD2 (5 bases). The CDR3 is 16 residues long. CDR1 is MDHEN and CDR2 is SYDVKM in the germline V gene. Trimming took 1 base from V and 1 from J, leaving 11 bases between them. The chain's CDR3 is CASSLFPRRSYNEQFF. The CDR3 DNA reads TGTGCCAGCAGTTTATTCCCGAGGAGGTCCTACAATGAGCAGTTCTTC.

Only a few counts were recorded for this clone. V and J are TRBV11-1 and TRBJ1-5; no reliable D call. From germline, CDR1 is SGHAT and CDR2 FQDESV (reference sequence). Between the trimmed V and J ends, which lost 4 bases and 7 bases, there was a span of 14 bases. The CDR3 is 14 amino acids. This CDR3 reads CASSSTSTGQPQHF. CDR3 bases: TGTGCCAGCAGCTCAACCTCCACGGGGCAGCCCCAGCATTTT.

The rearrangement links TRBV12-3 or TRBV12-4 to TRBJ1-2, with 9 bases matching TRBD1. The CDR3 contains 12 residues. After removal of 7 bases from V and 7 bases from J, the junction contained 4 bases not matched to a gene. The chain's CDR3 is CASTGDRAGYTF. DNA of the CDR3: TGTGCCAGCACCGGGGACAGGGCTGGCTACACCTTC.

In its sample, this clone was seen once. The rearrangement uses TRBV6-6 and TRBJ1-2; TRBD1 matches at 9 bases. CDR1 MNHNY and CDR2 SVGAGI come from the germline V gene (reference sequence). The CDR3 spans 15 residues. The trim removed 4 bases at V and 7 bases at J, leaving 10 bases unmatched. In DNA, the CDR3 is TGTGCCAGCAGTTCCCCCGGGACAGGGTCTGTTGGCTACACCTTC. Its protein is CASSSPGTGSVGYTF.

The CDR3, as DNA: TGCGCCAGCAGCCTTAAAGATTATCCTAGCGCTAACACCGGGGAGCTGTTTTTT. Translated: CASSLKDYPSANTGELFF. The chain has TRBV4-1 and TRBJ2-2, with D possibly TRBD2 on 6 matching bases. The germline V gene encodes CDR1 MGHRA and CDR2 YSYEKL. V was shortened by 4 bases and J by 2 bases, with 20 bases between the two germline ends. This CDR3 contains 18 residues.

The chain is built from TRBV2 and TRBJ1-5; D is possibly TRBD1 (6 bases). Germline lookup yields CDR1 SNHLY and CDR2 FYNNEI. There are 16 residues in the CDR3. V gave up 1 base and J gave up 4 bases, with 14 bases separating them. The CDR3 is CASSEGPGQPNQPQHF. CDR3 DNA: TGTGCCAGCAGTGAAGGACCGGGACAACCAAATCAGCCCCAGCATTTT.

V usage is TRBV19 and J usage is TRBJ2-2, with D perhaps TRBD2 (6 bases). CDR1 LNHDA and CDR2 SQIVND come from the germline V gene (reference sequence). This CDR3 has 17 amino acids. Trimming took 5 bases from V and 2 from J, leaving 18 bases between them. CDR3: CASSPRGAGRNTGELFF. The CDR3 DNA reads as TGTGCCAGTAGTCCCCGCGGGGCGGGGCGCAACACCGGGGAGCTGTTTTTT.

The genes are TRBV5-1 and TRBJ2-2; 11 nucleotides align to TRBD1. The V and J ends lost 9 bases and 4 bases, in that order; junction bases with no gene match: 8. Germline V lookup: CDR1 SGHRS, CDR2 YFSETQ. The CDR3 covers 15 residues. The DNA of the CDR3 is TGCGCCACCACCCCTGGGACAGGGGGCACCGGGGAGCTGTTTTTT. It encodes CATTPGTGGTGELFF.

The chain couples TRBV6-5 to TRBJ2-5, with D perhaps matching TRBD1 (5 bases). The CDR3 spans 16 residues. The V end lost 0 bases, the J end lost 8 bases, and 19 bases lay between the germline ends. CDR1 and CDR2 (germline): MNHEY, SVGAGI. CDR3 DNA sequence: TGTGCCAGCAGTTACTCGAGTAATCTGGACATATTAACCCAGTACTTC. Its translation: CASSYSSNLDILTQYF.

The chain couples TRBV7-3 to TRBJ2-1, with D tentatively TRBD1 (5 bases). The V end was cut by 3 bases, the J end by 8 bases, with 11 bases between. CDR3 size: 13 residues. Germline lookup yields CDR1 SGHTA and CDR2 FQGTGA. As DNA, the CDR3 is TGTGCCAGCAGCTTCAGCAGGGCTTATGAGCAGTTCTTC. Translating gives CASSFSRAYEQFF.

Concerning this clone: Mismatch with germline at one junction end may stem from a read error. This CDR3 is CASSVSGEIPLLF. CDR3 nucleotide sequence: TGTGCCAGCAGCGTCTCAGGGGAGATCCCACTCCTTTTT. The chain joins TRBV9 to TRBJ2-3; D perhaps matches TRBD1 (6 bases). This CDR3 contains 13 residues. Germline CDR1 reads SGDLS; CDR2 reads YYNGEE.